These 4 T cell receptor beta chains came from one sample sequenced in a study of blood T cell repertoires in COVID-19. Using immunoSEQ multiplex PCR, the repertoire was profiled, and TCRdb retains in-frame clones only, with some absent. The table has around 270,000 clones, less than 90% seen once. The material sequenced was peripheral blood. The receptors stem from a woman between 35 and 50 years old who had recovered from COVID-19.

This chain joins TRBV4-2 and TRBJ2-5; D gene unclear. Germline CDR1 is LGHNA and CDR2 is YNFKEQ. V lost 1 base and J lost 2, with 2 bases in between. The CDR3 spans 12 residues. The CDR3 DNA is TGTGCCAGCAGCCAAGCACAAGAGACCCAGTACTTC. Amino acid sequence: CASSQAQETQYF.

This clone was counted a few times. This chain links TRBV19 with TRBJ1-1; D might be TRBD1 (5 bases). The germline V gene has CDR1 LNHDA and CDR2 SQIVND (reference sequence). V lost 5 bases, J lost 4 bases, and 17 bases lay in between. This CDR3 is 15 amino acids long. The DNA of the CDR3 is TGTGCCAGTAGTTCCCCGGGCAGGGCGAGCACTGAAGCTTTCTTT. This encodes CASSSPGRASTEAFF. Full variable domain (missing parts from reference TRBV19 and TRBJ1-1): DGGITQSPKYLFRKEGQNVTLSCEQNLNHDAMYWYRQDPGQGLRLIYYSQIVNDFQKGDIAEGYSVSREKKESFPLTVTSAQKNPTAFYLCASSSPGRASTEAFFGQGTRLTVV.

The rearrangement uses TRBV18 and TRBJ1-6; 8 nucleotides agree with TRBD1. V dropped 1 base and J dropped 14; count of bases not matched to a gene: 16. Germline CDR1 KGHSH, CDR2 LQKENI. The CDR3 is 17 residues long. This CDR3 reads CASSPQSPGQAGLTLHF. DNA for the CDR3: TGTGCCAGCTCACCACAGAGTCCGGGACAGGCGGGACTCACCCTCCACTTT.

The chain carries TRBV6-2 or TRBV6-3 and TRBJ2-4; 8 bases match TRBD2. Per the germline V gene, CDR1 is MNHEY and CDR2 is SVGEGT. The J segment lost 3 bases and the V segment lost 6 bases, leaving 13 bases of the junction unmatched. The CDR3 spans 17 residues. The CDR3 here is CASSPLRGAPGKNIQYF. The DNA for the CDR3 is TGTGCCAGCAGCCCCCTGCGGGGGGCGCCGGGCAAAAACATTCAGTACTTC.